The entry that follows covers one TCR beta chain sequence. Antigen specificity is unknown. This record belongs to a study of blood T cells in healthy people across ages. Background on the study: Every two T cells gave about one barcoded beta molecule via template switching. Study results and caveats: Greater diversity and more naive CD4+ cells were seen in long-lived donors than in aged donors.

Together with a sample-barcoded 5' primer, a J-beta primer mix was included in a second PCR lasting roughly 6 to 12 cycles. Each CDR3 protein gets one entry after TCRdb re-called the 5' RACE reads with MiXCR. The profile shows roughly 1.4 million distinct CDR3 sequences, roughly 64% of them singletons. Germline CDR1 SGHTA, CDR2 FQGNSA. This CDR3 has 15 amino acids. Sample donors were healthy Caucasian individuals that came from Russia, aged 6 to 90. Each sample gave at least 7 million isolated PBMCs. The source is a man in his late teens or twenties in good health. V usage is TRBV7-2 and J usage is TRBJ2-4; TRBD1 is a possible D gene (6 bases). The DNA end favors TRBJ2-7, so the J call may be wrong. Source material: blood. CDR3 amino acids: CASSPWSGVNYEQYF. The CDR3 DNA sequence: TGTGCCAGCAGCCCATGGTCAGGGGTCAACTACGAGCAGTACTTC.